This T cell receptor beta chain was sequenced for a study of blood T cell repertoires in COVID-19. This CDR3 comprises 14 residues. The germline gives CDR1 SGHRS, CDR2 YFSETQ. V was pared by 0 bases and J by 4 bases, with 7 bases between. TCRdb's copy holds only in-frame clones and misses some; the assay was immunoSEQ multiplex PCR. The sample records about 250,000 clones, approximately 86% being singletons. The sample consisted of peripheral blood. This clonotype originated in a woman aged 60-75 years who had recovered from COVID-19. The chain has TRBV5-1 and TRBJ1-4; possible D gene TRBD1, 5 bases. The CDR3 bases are TGCGCCAGCAGCTTGGGACAGCATAATGAAAAACTGTTTTTT. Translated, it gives CASSLGQHNEKLFF. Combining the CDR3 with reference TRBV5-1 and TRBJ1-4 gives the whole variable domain KAGVTQTPRYLIKTRGQQVTLSCSPISGHRSVSWYQQTPGQGLQFLFEYFSETQRNKGNFPGRFSGRQFSNSRSEMNVSTLELGDSALYLCASSLGQHNEKLFFGSGTQLSVL.